This record concerns one TCR beta chain sequence. Its antigen remains unidentified. The data were obtained in a study of T cell repertoires in cytomegalovirus infection. Study-level background: Public signatures in TCR beta pointed to CMV infection and matching HLA type.

The CDR3 contains 15 residues. Looked up from germline, CDR1 is SNHLY and CDR2 is FYNNEI. Deletions cut 6 bases from V and 2 bases from J, with 14 bases between. TCRdb recomputed calls from the reads with MiXCR, one row per CDR3 protein. This table holds under 850,000 distinct CDR3 sequences, around 35% found once. Study-level findings and limits: Frequencies of public TCR beta families were cumulated, and this identified carriers of CMV plus the relevant HLA.

Source: cultured PBMCs, taken from culture after CMV antigen stimulation. The genes are TRBV2 and TRBJ2-1; D may be TRBD1 or TRBD2 (5 bases each). The receptor was isolated from a human donor in good health (CMV status not recorded). Some clones in this sample may be carry-over from other donors' samples. The CDR3 bases are TGTGCCAGCAGAGGAGGACGGACAACCTACAATGAGCAGTTCTTC. This sequence encodes CASRGGRTTYNEQFF.